The clone carrying this TCR beta chain was counted a few times. The antigen is undetermined. The authors used template switching to add a universal primer site and gave cDNA unique molecular identifiers. MiXCR, run by TCRdb on the 5' RACE reads, gives a single entry per CDR3 protein. The sample lists hundreds of thousands of distinct CDR3 sequences; over 9% were seen once. The source of the sample is a study of identical twins. V was cut by 5 bases and J by 2 bases, with 15 bases left in between. Germline V gene data show CDR1 as SNHLY and CDR2 as FYNNEI. The CDR3 covers 16 residues. The study's findings and limits: Possibly, invariant MAIT and iNKT cells partly confounded zero-insertion analyses. Twins showed weaker excess sharing in their beta out-of-frame sequences.

The same sample was also used in a study of yellow fever vaccine responses in identical twins.

The receptor was derived from a woman aged 18-30 years in good health. Sequencing input: CD8+ T cells sorted from blood. The rearrangement joins TRBV2 to TRBJ1-4; D is perhaps TRBD1 (6 bases). The CDR3 coding sequence is TGTGCCAGCAGTTCGCAGGGGATTTGGACTAATGAAAAACTGTTTTTT. Amino acids: CASSSQGIWTNEKLFF.